Sequencing of this TCR beta chain was carried out in a study of blood T cells in healthy people across ages. Across the study: Template switching retrieved approximately one barcoded beta molecule for each two T cells.

This clonotype was counted ten times or more. The use of a sample-barcoded 5' primer and a J-beta primer mix characterized a second PCR of about 7 to 12 cycles. Each CDR3 protein gets one entry after TCRdb re-called the 5' RACE reads with MiXCR. The sample gives roughly 700,000 distinct CDR3 sequences, 32% of which show up once; less than 20% is in the top ten. The V and J ends lost 8 bases and 0 bases respectively, with 10 bases between them. Per the germline V gene, CDR1 is SGHTA and CDR2 is FQGNSA. The CDR3 runs 13 residues. The gene calls are TRBV7-2 and TRBJ2-5, with D possibly TRBD1 on 6 matching bases. The origin of this receptor is a woman of 80 years or more in good health. Sequencing was done on a sample of blood. The CDR3 nucleotides are TGTGCCAGCTCTAGGGGGTACCAAGAGACCCAGTACTTC. Protein: CASSRGYQETQYF.